This passage covers 24 T cell receptor beta chains from one sample sequenced in a study of blood T cell repertoires in COVID-19. Profiled with immunoSEQ multiplex PCR; TCRdb holds only in-frame clones, not every one. The sample lists roughly 75,000 clones; approximately 85% were seen once. The sequenced material came from peripheral blood. These receptors originate from a man aged 50-60 years with COVID-19, enrolled during active disease.

The rearrangement joins TRBV2 to TRBJ2-5, with 10 bases fitting TRBD2. Trimming took 4 bases from V and 4 from J; bases not matched to a gene: 6. This CDR3 contains 15 residues. Looked up from germline, CDR1 is SNHLY and CDR2 is FYNNEI. CDR3 in DNA: TGTGCCAGCAGTGGTTCTAGCGGGAGCGGAGAGACCCAGTACTTC. This translates into CASSGSSGSGETQYF.

This clone was counted once. The chain has TRBV9 and TRBJ1-3, with D perhaps matching TRBD1 (5 bases). The CDR3 contains 15 residues. Germline CDR1 is SGDLS and CDR2 is YYNGEE. V shed 4 bases and J shed 4 bases, with 15 bases lying between them. CDR3 in DNA: TGTGCCAGCAGCCCTAGCGGGACGCCCGGAAACACCATATATTTT. Translated: CASSPSGTPGNTIYF.

This rearrangement joins TRBV19 to TRBJ2-1, with 8 positions matching TRBD1. The junction had 12 bases not matched to a gene; V was cut back by 5 bases and J by 9 bases. CDR3 length equals 15 residues. CDR1 LNHDA and CDR2 SQIVND come from the germline V gene (reference sequence). The CDR3 sequence: CASSLTGQGGSEQFF. CDR3 bases: TGTGCCAGTAGTCTGACCGGACAGGGAGGAAGTGAGCAGTTCTTC.

This chain uses TRBV11-1 with TRBJ1-1; D gene uncertain. This CDR3 has 13 amino acids. The germline V gene has CDR1 SGHAT and CDR2 FQDESV (reference sequence). The V end lost 2 bases, the J end lost 5 bases, and 9 bases lay between the germline ends. Written as DNA, the CDR3 is TGTGCCAGCAGCTTAACAGCAGGAACTGAAGCTTTCTTT. Protein: CASSLTAGTEAFF. Drawing the rest from reference TRBV11-1 and TRBJ1-1, the complete variable domain is EAEVAQSPRYKITEKSQAVAFWCDPISGHATLYWYRQILGQGPELLVQFQDESVVDDSQLPKDRFSAERLKGVDSTLKIQPAELGDSAMYLCASSLTAGTEAFFGQGTRLTVV.

This chain connects TRBV5-4 to TRBJ2-5; 8 nucleotides match TRBD1. Trimming cost V 4 bases and J 1 base; bases outside gene matches: 9. The germline V gene has CDR1 SGHNT and CDR2 YYREEE (reference sequence). This CDR3 contains 16 residues. The CDR3 sequence: CASSTGQGGFQETQYF. CDR3 coding DNA: TGTGCCAGCAGCACTGGACAGGGAGGATTCCAAGAGACCCAGTACTTC.

In its sample, this clone was seen many times. The chain employs TRBV30 and TRBJ2-2, with D possibly being TRBD1 (6 bases). There are 15 residues in the CDR3. Germline-derived CDR1 and CDR2 are GTSNPN and SVGIG (reference sequence). Trimming removed 3 bases from V and 3 bases from J, with 14 bases in between. The DNA of the CDR3 is TGTGCCTGGAGCAGGGGCGCACAGGACACCGGGGAGCTGTTTTTT. Translation gives CAWSRGAQDTGELFF.

This rearrangement joins TRBV30 to TRBJ2-7, with D possibly TRBD1 on 6 matching bases. This CDR3 has 13 residues. Germline CDR1 GTSNPN, CDR2 SVGIG (reference sequence). Between the trimmed V and J ends, which lost 4 bases and 6 bases, there was a span of 16 bases. This chain's CDR3 is CAWTVGHSTEQYF. The CDR3 region has the DNA TGTGCCTGGACTGTGGGACATTCGACCGAGCAGTACTTC.

The gene calls are TRBV10-1 and TRBJ1-1, with 7 bases lining up with TRBD1. CDR1 is WNHNN and CDR2 is SYGVQD in the germline V gene (reference sequence). Trimming cost V 4 bases and J 4 bases; bases outside gene matches: 3. The CDR3 loop spans 13 amino acids. The CDR3 loop reads CASSGQGFTEAFF. The CDR3 DNA is TGCGCCAGCAGTGGACAGGGCTTCACTGAAGCTTTCTTT.

The genes are TRBV18 and TRBJ2-2; perhaps TRBD1 as D (5 bases). This CDR3 contains 15 residues. From germline, CDR1 is KGHSH and CDR2 LQKENI. Between the trimmed V and J ends, which lost 2 bases and 5 bases, there was a span of 12 bases. DNA for the CDR3: TGTGCCAGCTCACCATTATCAGGGAATACCGGGGAGCTGTTTTTT. It translates to CASSPLSGNTGELFF.

The genes are TRBV5-4 and TRBJ1-2; a weak D match, TRBD1 (6 bases). Germline values: CDR1 SGHNT, CDR2 YYREEE (reference sequence). The CDR3 has 13 residues. Between the trimmed V and J ends, which lost 4 bases and 5 bases, there was a span of 12 bases. This CDR3 is CASSPTGRYGYTF. In DNA form, the CDR3 reads TGTGCCAGCAGCCCTACAGGGAGATATGGCTACACCTTC.

V usage is TRBV7-2 and J usage is TRBJ1-5; tentatively, D is TRBD1 (5 bases). Germline V gene data show CDR1 as SGHTA and CDR2 as FQGNSA. V was clipped by 1 base and J by 2 bases, with 9 bases between them. The CDR3 sequence is 15 residues long. The CDR3 DNA is TGTGCCAGCAGCTTAGGGGGCCCGGGCAATCAGCCCCAGCATTTT. This sequence encodes CASSLGGPGNQPQHF.

This clone was detected only a few times. This sequence joins TRBV2 and TRBJ1-3; D gene uncertain. The CDR3 loop spans 12 amino acids. Germline V gene lookup returns CDR1 SNHLY and CDR2 FYNNEI. V was pared by 5 bases and J by 4 bases, with 6 bases between. The CDR3 bases are TGTGCCAGCAGTAACATCGGAAACACCATATATTTT. Amino acid sequence: CASSNIGNTIYF.

V is TRBV2 and J is TRBJ2-1, with 9 bases matching TRBD2. Trimming cost V 7 bases and J 8 bases; bases outside gene matches: 9. The germline gives CDR1 SNHLY, CDR2 FYNNEI. The CDR3 totals 14 residues. CDR3 sequence reads: CASKRAGGADEQFF. Here the CDR3 DNA reads TGTGCCAGCAAAAGGGCGGGAGGGGCTGATGAGCAGTTCTTC. Combining the CDR3 with reference TRBV2 and TRBJ2-1 gives the whole variable domain EPEVTQTPSHQVTQMGQEVILRCVPISNHLYFYWYRQILGQKVEFLVSFYNNEISEKSEIFDDQFSVERPDGSNFTLKIRSTKLEDSAMYFCASKRAGGADEQFFGPGTRLTVL.

The CDR3 DNA is TGTGCCAGCAGTTCCGGACAGGGAAGGTATTCCTACAATGAGCAGTTCTTC. Translated, it gives CASSSGQGRYSYNEQFF. J is TRBJ2-1 and V is TRBV27; the match to TRBD1 covers 8 bases. The CDR3 has 17 residues. The V gene end was trimmed by 4 bases and the J gene end by 1 base; junction bases not matched to a gene: 9. CDR1 and CDR2 (germline): MNHEY, SMNVEV (reference sequence).

The rearrangement joins TRBV2 to TRBJ1-1; D is ambiguous. Trimming removed 6 bases at V and 4 bases at J, with 18 bases between. CDR3 length: 15 amino acids. Per germline, CDR1 SNHLY and CDR2 FYNNEI. The chain's CDR3 is CASSESLPSGTEAFF. The CDR3 DNA sequence: TGTGCCAGCAGCGAATCGCTGCCCTCGGGCACTGAAGCTTTCTTT.

The chain joins TRBV6-6 to TRBJ2-5; D perhaps matches TRBD1 (5 bases). CDR3 size: 11 residues. Germline CDR1 MNHNY, CDR2 SVGAGI (reference sequence). V was shortened by 6 bases and J by 7 bases, with 9 bases between the two germline ends. The CDR3 spells CASRDTATQYF. In DNA form, the CDR3 reads TGTGCCAGCAGGGACACGGCGACCCAGTACTTC.

The chain joins TRBV25-1 to TRBJ1-4; D is perhaps TRBD1 (5 bases). V lost 8 bases, J lost 5 bases, and 12 bases lay in between. CDR1 is MGHDK, CDR2 SYGVNS, per germline. The CDR3 length is 13 residues. The CDR3 is CASRGIGNEKLFF. DNA of the CDR3: TGTGCCAGCCGGGGGATAGGGAATGAAAAACTGTTTTTT.

V usage is TRBV28 and J usage is TRBJ1-4; no definite D call. CDR1 MDHEN and CDR2 SYDVKM come from the germline V gene. V was cut by 7 bases and J by 4 bases, with 10 bases left in between. This CDR3 has 13 residues. The chain's CDR3 is CASTAGVNEKLFF. CDR3 bases: TGTGCCAGCACGGCGGGTGTTAATGAAAAACTGTTTTTT.

This chain joins TRBV28 and TRBJ1-2; TRBD1 matches at 8 bases. The V gene's germline CDR1 is MDHEN and CDR2 SYDVKM. Losses at the gene ends were 6 bases for V and 6 bases for J; bases not matched to a gene: 6. The CDR3 sequence is 13 residues long. The CDR3 nucleotides are TGTGCCAGCAGACGATCGACAGGGGATGGCTACACCTTC. Its translation is CASRRSTGDGYTF.

The chain has TRBV11-2 and TRBJ1-2; 9 positions match TRBD1. CDR1 and CDR2 from the germline V gene are SGHAT and FQNNGV. CDR3 length equals 12 residues. V dropped 5 bases and J dropped 10; count of bases not matched to a gene: 5. The CDR3, as DNA: TGTGCCAGCAGCCGGGGACAGGGTGACTACACCTTC. Translation: CASSRGQGDYTF.

The chain's CDR3 is CASSQGNRGQPQHF. CDR3 nucleotides: TGTGCCAGTAGTCAGGGGAATCGGGGTCAGCCCCAGCATTTT. The gene calls are TRBV19 and TRBJ1-5; D possibly corresponds to TRBD1 (6 bases). The CDR3 has 14 amino acids. The V gene lost 5 bases and the J gene lost 6 bases, with 14 bases spanning the gap. CDR1 and CDR2 (germline): LNHDA, SQIVND (reference sequence).

J is TRBJ1-4 and V is TRBV2; 12 nucleotides match TRBD1. Germline values: CDR1 SNHLY, CDR2 FYNNEI. The V and J ends lost 5 bases and 8 bases, in that order; junction bases with no gene match: 9. The CDR3 has 16 amino acids. The CDR3 nucleotides read TGTGCCAGCAGTACCGGGACAGGGGGCCAGGGGGAAAAACTGTTTTTT. Translation: CASSTGTGGQGEKLFF.

Written as DNA, the CDR3 is TGCGCCAGCAGCTTTCCGACTAGCAACCAACACGAGCAGTACTTC. Translating it yields CASSFPTSNQHEQYF. J is TRBJ2-7 and V is TRBV5-1; 7 nucleotides line up with TRBD2. The CDR3 spans 15 residues. V was pared by 2 bases and J by 5 bases, with 10 bases of the junction left unmatched. Per germline, CDR1 SGHRS and CDR2 YFSETQ.

This clone qualifies as medium-sized (0.01 to 0.1%). The chain is built from TRBV29-1 and TRBJ2-7; no reliable D call. Germline loops: CDR1 SQVTM, CDR2 ANQGSEA. Trimming took 3 bases from V and 1 from J, leaving 4 bases between them. CDR3 length: 11 amino acids. The CDR3 loop reads CSVDTSYEQYF. CDR3 bases: TGCAGCGTTGACACTTCCTACGAGCAGTACTTC.